One T cell receptor (beta chain) is described in this entry. Its cognate antigen is unknown. This sample was taken from a study of CD4 T cells in relation to SARS-CoV-2 and coronaviruses. At the level of the study: The negative reference was HIV-1 Nef peptide pool or peptide-free culture.

General observations from the study: SARS-CoV-2-driven expansion was significantly weaker in crossreactive than monoreactive clones.

Before the COVID-19 pandemic, during about 2010-2018, CD4+ T cells were taken from unexposed donors. Isolation of CD4+ T cells took place after around eleven days in culture. Testing used SARS-CoV-2 S/N and four cold-coronavirus spikes on unexposed-donor CD4+ T cells, cells permitting. PBMCs were plated at 1.5 million to 2 million per well in IL-2-containing medium. Assay used: immunoSEQ multiplex PCR; TCRdb lists only in-frame clones, some missing. Of 16,000 or so clones in the sample, 70% to 85% were seen once. The CDR3 consists of 16 residues. Germline V gene lookup returns CDR1 SGHTA and CDR2 FQGNSA. V shed 8 bases and J shed 0 bases, with 18 bases lying between them.

The chain carries TRBV7-2 and TRBJ2-3, with D perhaps given as TRBD1 or TRBD2 (7 bases each). Sequencing was carried out using CD4+ T cells from PBMCs, cultured in vitro. This clonotype was sampled from a human donor in good health. CDR3 protein: CASGGVGGLSTDTQYF. CDR3 DNA: TGTGCCAGCGGGGGGGTAGGGGGCCTTAGCACAGATACGCAGTATTTT.